This TCR beta chain was sequenced for a study of blood T cell repertoires in COVID-19 (dated by TCRdb to 2020 to 2021). With regard to the full study: The collaborator samples originated in the United States, Italy and Spain and spanned the acute and convalescent phases of COVID-19. The samples were drawn from two sources: the first 160 participants of the ongoing ImmuneRACE study, and 950 to 1,500 subjects contributed by 6 global collaborators. Where available, HLA class I and class II types were taken from metadata supplied by the sample provider and were not determined by assay-based typing. The repertoires were made available in a free public database intended to serve as a resource for research on the immune response to SARS-CoV-2. The prospective study material was composed of cDNA or gDNA derived from T cells, B-cell-depleted T cells, or PBMCs. The dataset comprised deeply sampled blood TCRbeta repertoires from subjects exposed to, actively infected with, or recovered from COVID-19. The sample metadata nearly always contained a de-identified subject ID, COVID-19 status, age in years and sex.

CDR1 and CDR2, per the germline V gene, are MNHNS and SASEGT. Including cysteine and phenylalanine, the CDR3 has 16 amino acids. Only CDR3 DNA remains: 48 bases, in frame from the first base. The junction carries 15 bases between V and J, which are trimmed by 2 bases and 4 bases respectively. Collaborating institutions collected whole blood in K2EDTA tubes following their own protocols. Collaborator samples were shipped for TCRbeta analysis as frozen whole blood, isolated PBMCs, or DNA extracted from either sample type. What the research found in general, with its limitations: Clinical and demographic metadata were provided uncurated, with the amount varying by source and participant.

Of note for this clone: What this receptor recognizes is not known. No much larger clone exists at a distance of one base, and base qualities are not known.

The immunoSEQ Assay, a bias-controlled multiplex PCR, was used to amplify TCRbeta CDR3 regions from genomic DNA. The study's own analysis went as follows. Within the assay, amplification of reference gene primers was used to estimate how many nucleated cells each sample contained. Sequence reads were collapsed and filtered to measure the absolute abundance of every unique TCRbeta CDR3 rearrangement. For each sample, productive Simpson clonality was calculated as the square root of Simpson's diversity index over productive rearrangements. TCRdb limited this immuneACCESS table to in-frame rearrangements with V and J called. A share of clones is missing; checked studies link under half to unresolved V genes, and the rest is unexplained. V and J calls and clone size are those listed in that table; D and trimming were worked out from the DNA. Across this sample there are about 99,000 clones, with around 84% seen only once. The biggest ten clones account for approximately 12% of the sample.

The sequence was collected from a human donor in a cohort sampled during active COVID-19. In this chain, TRBV6-1 is recombined with TRBJ1-5; no D segment can be confidently identified. Sequences were obtained from peripheral blood. This receptor carries the CDR3 CASSEPHPRPNQPQHF. The DNA sequence reads TGTGCCAGCAGTGAACCACACCCGAGGCCTAATCAGCCCCAGCATTTT.